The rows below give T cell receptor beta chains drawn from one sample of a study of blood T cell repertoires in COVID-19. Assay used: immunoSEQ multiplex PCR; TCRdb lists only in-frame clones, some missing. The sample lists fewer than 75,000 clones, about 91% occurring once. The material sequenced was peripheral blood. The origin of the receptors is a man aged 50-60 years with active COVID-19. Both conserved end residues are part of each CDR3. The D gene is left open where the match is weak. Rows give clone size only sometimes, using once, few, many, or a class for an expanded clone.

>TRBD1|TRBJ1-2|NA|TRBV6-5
TGTGCCAGCAGAGGGACAGTTAACTATGGCTACACCTTC
CASRGTVNYGYTF
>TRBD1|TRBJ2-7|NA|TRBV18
TGTGCCAGCTCTCGCCGGGACAGGGGTGAGTACGAGCAGTACTTC
CASSRRDRGEYEQYF
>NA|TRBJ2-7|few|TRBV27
TGTGCCAGCAGTTTATCGCTCGGCTACGAGCAGTACTTC
CASSLSLGYEQYF
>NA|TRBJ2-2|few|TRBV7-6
TGTGCCAGCAGCTTAGGGCGACTAGTTAGGGCCGGGGAGCTGTTTTTT
CASSLGRLVRAGELFF
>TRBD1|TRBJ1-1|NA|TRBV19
TGTGCCAGTAGCGGGGGACAGGGAGCCACTGAAGCTTTCTTT
CASSGGQGATEAFF
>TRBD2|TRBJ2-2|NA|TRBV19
TGTGCCAGTAGCCGCAGGGGACTAGCGTCAACCGGGGAGCTGTTTTTT
CASSRRGLASTGELFF
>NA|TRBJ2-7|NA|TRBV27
TGTGCCAGCAGTTTAGCCAGACCGCGGGAAGGCTTTCTATACGAGCAGTACTTC
CASSLARPREGFLYEQYF
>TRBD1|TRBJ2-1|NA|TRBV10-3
TGTGCCATCAGTAACCCGGGGGGACAGGGGAAAAATGAGCAGTTCTTC
CAISNPGGQGKNEQFF
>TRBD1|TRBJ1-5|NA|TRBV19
TGTGCCAGTAGTATTTGGACAGGTCCCGGGAGCAATCAGCCCCAGCATTTT
CASSIWTGPGSNQPQHF
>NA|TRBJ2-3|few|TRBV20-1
TGCAGCCTCGGGGTAGATACGCAGTATTTT
CSLGVDTQYF
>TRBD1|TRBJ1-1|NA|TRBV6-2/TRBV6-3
TGTGCCAGCAGTTACCCGGGACAGGCAAAGACTGAAGCTTTCTTT
CASSYPGQAKTEAFF
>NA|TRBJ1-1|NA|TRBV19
TGTGCCAGTAGTAGCTCAGGGCTAGAGAACACTGAAGCTTTCTTT
CASSSSGLENTEAFF
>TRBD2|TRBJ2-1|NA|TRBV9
TGTGCCAGCAACCAAGCGGGAGGGTGGAATGAGCAGTTCTTC
CASNQAGGWNEQFF
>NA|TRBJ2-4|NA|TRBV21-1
TGTGCCGGGGGGGGCAACAAAAACATTCAGTACTTC
CAGGGNKNIQYF
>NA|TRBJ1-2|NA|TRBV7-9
TGTGCCAGCAGCTCCCCCGAGGCAGGGGAGTACGGCTACACCTTC
CASSSPEAGEYGYTF
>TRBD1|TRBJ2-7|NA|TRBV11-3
TGTGCCAGCAGCTTCAGTCAGGGGGCCTACGAGCAGTACTTC
CASSFSQGAYEQYF
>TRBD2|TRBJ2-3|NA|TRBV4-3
TGCGCCAGCAGCCAACACCCTGGACTAGCGGTAGATACGCAGTATTTT
CASSQHPGLAVDTQYF
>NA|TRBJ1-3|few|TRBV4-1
TGCGCCAGCAGCCAAGGACCTGGGGGCAACACCATATATTTT
CASSQGPGGNTIYF
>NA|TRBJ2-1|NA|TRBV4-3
TGCGCCAGCAGCCTTCTACCGTCCCCATACAATGAGCAGTTCTTC
CASSLLPSPYNEQFF
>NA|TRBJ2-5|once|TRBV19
TGTGCCAGTAGTATTCTGGGGGCGGGCGAGACCCAGTACTTC
CASSILGAGETQYF
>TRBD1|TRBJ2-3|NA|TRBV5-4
TGTGCCAGCAGCATCGGACAGGAGCTAAGCACAGATACGCAGTATTTT
CASSIGQELSTDTQYF
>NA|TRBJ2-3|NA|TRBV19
TGTGCCAGTTCCCCTTCCCCCTTAGATACGCAGTATTTT
CASSPSPLDTQYF
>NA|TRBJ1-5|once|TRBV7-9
TGTGCCAGCAGCTTAGTAGGCACAGGCTATAGCAATCAGCCCCAGCATTTT
CASSLVGTGYSNQPQHF
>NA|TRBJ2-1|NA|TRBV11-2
TGTGCCAGCAGCTTAGGACAAGGGGATACTGAGCAGTTCTTC
CASSLGQGDTEQFF
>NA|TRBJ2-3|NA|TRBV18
TGTGCCAGCTCACTCCGGGACTCAGATACGCAGTATTTT
CASSLRDSDTQYF
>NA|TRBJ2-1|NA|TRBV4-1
TGCGCCAGCAGCCAAGATAGTGAGCAGTTCTTC
CASSQDSEQFF
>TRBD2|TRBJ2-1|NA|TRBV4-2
TGTGCCAGCAGCCTTCACTTAGCGGGGGATATCAATGAGCAGTTCTTC
CASSLHLAGDINEQFF
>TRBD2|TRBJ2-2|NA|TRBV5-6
TGTGCCAGCAGCTTGGAGGGACTAACGAACACCGGGGAGCTGTTTTTT
CASSLEGLTNTGELFF
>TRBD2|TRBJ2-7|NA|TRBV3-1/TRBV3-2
TGTGCCAGCAGCCTACTAGCGGGAAAATACGAGCAGTACTTC
CASSLLAGKYEQYF
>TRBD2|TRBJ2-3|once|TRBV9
TGTGCCAGCAGCAAAATGGCAAGCGGGAGCGCAGATACGCAGTATTTT
CASSKMASGSADTQYF
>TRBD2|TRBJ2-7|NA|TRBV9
TGTGCCAGCAGCACTCTAGCGGGGGGATACGAGCAGTACTTC
CASSTLAGGYEQYF
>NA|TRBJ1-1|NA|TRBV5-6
TGTGCCAGCAGTTATCAGGCAGAAGCTTTCTTT
CASSYQAEAFF
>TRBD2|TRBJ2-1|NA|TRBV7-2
TGTGCCAGCAGCTTAGACGCGTTAGCGGGGGGTGGTAATGAGCAGTTCTTC
CASSLDALAGGGNEQFF
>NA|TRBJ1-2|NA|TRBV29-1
TGCAGCGTTCCCATTGGGGGAGGGAACATCGGTTATGGCTACACCTTC
CSVPIGGGNIGYGYTF
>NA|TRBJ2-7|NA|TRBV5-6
TGTGCCAGCAGCTTGGGGCCGAGGGACGAGCAGTACTTC
CASSLGPRDEQYF
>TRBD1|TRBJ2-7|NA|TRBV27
TGTGCCAGCAGTCAATGGACAGGGCATTACGAGCAGTACTTC
CASSQWTGHYEQYF
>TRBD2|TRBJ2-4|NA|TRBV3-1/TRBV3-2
TGTGCCAGCAGCCAATGGGAGACTAGCGGAAACATTCAGTACTTC
CASSQWETSGNIQYF
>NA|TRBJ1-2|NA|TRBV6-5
TGTGCCAGCACCACCGACAGAGATCAGTATGGCTACACCTTC
CASTTDRDQYGYTF
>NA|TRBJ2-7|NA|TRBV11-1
TGTGCCAGCAGCTTATCAAACTACGAGCAGTACTTC
CASSLSNYEQYF
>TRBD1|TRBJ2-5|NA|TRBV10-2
TGCGCCAGCAGTGCACGGACAGGGGGCCAAGAGACCCAGTACTTC
CASSARTGGQETQYF
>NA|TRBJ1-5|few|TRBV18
TGTGCCAGCTCACCCGACACGAAGAGCAATCAGCCCCAGCATTTT
CASSPDTKSNQPQHF
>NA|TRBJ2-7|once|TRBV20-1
TGCAGTGCTAGACAGGGTGCCGAGCAGTACTTC
CSARQGAEQYF
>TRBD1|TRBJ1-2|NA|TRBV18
TGTGCCAGCTCACGGGACAGGGCTTATTATGGCTACACCTTC
CASSRDRAYYGYTF
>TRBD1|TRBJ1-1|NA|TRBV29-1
TGCAGCGTTGGGGACAGAGACACTGAAGCTTTCTTT
CSVGDRDTEAFF
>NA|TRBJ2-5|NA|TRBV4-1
TGCGCCAGCAGCCAAAACGGGAGAGAGACCCAGTACTTC
CASSQNGRETQYF
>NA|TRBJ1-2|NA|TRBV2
TGTGCCAGCGGGACACCTCCCGATGGCTACACCTTC
CASGTPPDGYTF
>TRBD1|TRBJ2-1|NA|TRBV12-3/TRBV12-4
TGTGCCAGCAGTAGGGACAGGTATGAGCAGTTCTTC
CASSRDRYEQFF
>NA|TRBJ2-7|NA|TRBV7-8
TGTGCCAGCAGCAAGACTAGGACTTTGGGCGAGCAGTACTTC
CASSKTRTLGEQYF
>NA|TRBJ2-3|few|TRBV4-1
TGCGCCAGCAGCCAAGAGGTCAGGGAACCTCGCACAGATACGCAGTATTTT
CASSQEVREPRTDTQYF
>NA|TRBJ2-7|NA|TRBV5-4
TGTGCCAGCAGCCTCCTACCAGGTACCTACGAGCAGTACTTC
CASSLLPGTYEQYF
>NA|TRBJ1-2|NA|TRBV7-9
TGTGCCAGCAGCCCGACAAACAGGGTCAGTTATGGCTACACCTTC
CASSPTNRVSYGYTF
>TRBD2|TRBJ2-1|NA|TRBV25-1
TGTGCCAGCAGTGTAACTAGCGAACAGTTCTTC
CASSVTSEQFF
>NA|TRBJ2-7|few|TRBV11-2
TGTGCCAGCAGCCAGGGTGCCATGGGCTACGAGCAGTACTTC
CASSQGAMGYEQYF
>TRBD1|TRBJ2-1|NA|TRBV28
TGTGCCAGCAGAGACAGGGGGCGCGGTCCCGAGCAGTTCTTC
CASRDRGRGPEQFF
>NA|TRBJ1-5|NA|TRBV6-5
TGTGCCAGCAGTTACAGAGTTAATCAGCCCCAGCATTTT
CASSYRVNQPQHF
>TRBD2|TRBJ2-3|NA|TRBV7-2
TGTGCCAGCAGCTCGACTAGCGGGGGGGTAGCAGATACGCAGTATTTT
CASSSTSGGVADTQYF
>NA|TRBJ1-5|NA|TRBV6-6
TGTGCCAGCAGTTACTCGCGGGGTCGCAATCAGCCCCAGCATTTT
CASSYSRGRNQPQHF